This T cell receptor beta chain was found in a study of blood T cells in healthy people across ages (dated by TCRdb to the mid-2010s). About the study as a whole: In model experiments, template switching captured roughly one uniquely barcoded TCR beta cDNA molecule for every two T cells. To track age-related changes in TCR beta repertoire diversity, the study relied on deep sequencing normalized with unique cDNA molecular identifiers. The donors were split into four age groups: young (average 16 years), middle-aged (around 40), aged (more than 55) and long-lived (approximately 80). To avoid experimental bias, donors of different ages were randomly spread across the sequencing lanes. Two additional independent replicas of 1 million unique cDNA reads from the same blood draw were analyzed for two donors (one aged 18 to 30 and one aged 80 or older).

With regard to this clonotype: Its binding antigen is unknown. The record has no base qualities; no much larger clone is one base away.

The receptor library was made with 5' RACE. Instrument on record: Illumina HiSeq 2500. A second PCR of roughly 7 to 11 cycles was performed with a sample-barcoded 5' primer and a J-beta primer mix. A template-switch 5' adaptor carrying 12 random nucleotides introduced a unique molecular identifier onto each TCR beta cDNA molecule. Each sample yielded at least 2.5 million CDR3-containing paired-end reads. First-strand cDNA synthesis was performed from all RNA using the Mint cDNA synthesis kit, with priming by a TRBC-specific oligonucleotide. Following uracil-DNA glycosylase treatment, all cDNA underwent a first 18-cycle PCR with the universal primers M1SS and BC2_uni_R. The paper's processing steps were these. Normalization of each sample was performed by random selection of 1 million high-quality reads, each carrying a distinct molecular identifier. Reads with shared molecular identifiers were discarded instead of being binned into consensus sequences. MiTCR, set to a Q25 quality threshold and the strictest error-elimination algorithm, was used for CDR3 identification, clonotype clustering and error correction. Lower-bound total TCR beta diversity was estimated with a nonparametric unseen species model using Euler transformation. TCRdb reran the public reads through fastp at Q25 and MiXCR, keeping productive beta chains. Rows with one shared CDR3 protein collapse into an entry with the most common genes and DNA. The V and J calls, along with clone size, are taken from TCRdb and not from the paper's own processing. In this sample the table shows 1.5 million to 2 million distinct CDR3 sequences, around 48% of which occur a single time. More than 2% of the sample is held by the ten biggest clonotypes.

Counted from cysteine to phenylalanine, this CDR3 has 15 amino acids. Kept here is only the CDR3 DNA, which spans 45 bases and is read in frame from base 1. Deletion took 7 bases off V and 8 bases off J, with a span of 22 bases between the germline ends. CDR1 is given as MNHEY and CDR2 as SMNVEV, both from the germline V gene (reference sequence). General conclusions and limits of the study: Donor CMV infection status was unknown, potentially confounding age-related changes in expanded clonotypes. Compared with the aged group, the long-lived group had more naive CD4+ T cells, fewer expanded clones and increased TCR diversity, suggesting age selection. Because profiling used bulk unsorted PBMCs, naive and antigen-experienced compartments could not be compared conclusively. As age increased, observed TCR beta diversity per million T cells dropped in a roughly linear way, and a significant reduction was already evident by age 40. Estimates of total diversity based on one million sequenced T cells were regarded as lower bounds and as underestimates. There was a strong correlation between observed TCR beta diversity and the percentage of naive T cells measured by flow cytometry.

The donors were a few dozen Caucasian individuals from Russia, aged 6 to 90 years, who were systemically healthy. Approximately 9.7 milliliters of peripheral blood were drawn from each donor into EDTA-treated Vacutainer tubes. Ficoll-Paque density-gradient centrifugation was used to isolate PBMCs, with at least 6 million obtained per sample. Total RNA, at least 5 micrograms per sample, was extracted from PBMCs with Trizol reagent. For every donor, an aliquot of PBMCs went through flow cytometry to measure the percentages of naive CD45RAhigh/CD27high T cells. Material: blood. The sequence joins TRBV27 to TRBJ2-3; the D gene is perhaps TRBD1, on 7 matching bases. The sequence was obtained from a woman between 40 and 55 years old in good health. The nucleotides read TGTGCCAGCACTCAGGGGGGTCTTCGGGCGGGTACGCAGTATTTT. It is translated as CASTQGGLRAGTQYF.